Below are 31 T cell receptor beta chains sequenced from a single sample in a study of shared clonotypes between healthy human individuals. Only in-frame clones appear in the TCRdb table, and some are missing; sequencing was by immunoSEQ multiplex PCR. Among approximately 980,000 clones listed, about three quarters were seen once. Source material: memory CD4+ T cells sorted from blood. Sample subset: CD45RA-negative fraction. The source of these receptors is a young man in good health.

With regard to this clone: This specimen includes other DNA sequences encoding the same CDR3. The chain's CDR3 is CASSRTGYEQYF. The CDR3 DNA sequence: TGCGCCAGCAGCCGGACGGGGTACGAGCAGTACTTC. The genes are TRBV5-1 and TRBJ2-7; tentative D call: TRBD2 (5 bases). The V gene lost 4 bases and the J gene lost 4 bases, with 9 bases spanning the gap. Germline V gene sequence: CDR1 SGHRS, CDR2 YFSETQ. The CDR3 is made up of 12 amino acids. Full variable domain (rest looked up from reference TRBV5-1 and TRBJ2-7): KAGVTQTPRYLIKTRGQQVTLSCSPISGHRSVSWYQQTPGQGLQFLFEYFSETQRNKGNFPGRFSGRQFSNSRSEMNVSTLELGDSALYLCASSRTGYEQYFGPGTRLTVT.

Comments on this clone: A read error may account for a junction end that differs from germline. This chain connects TRBV30 to TRBJ2-3, with 12 bases that match TRBD2. The CDR3 is 14 residues long. CDR1 GTSNPN and CDR2 SVGIG come from the germline V gene (reference sequence). This CDR3 reads CAWSVQSSGGANGF. The CDR3 DNA reads TGTGCCTGGAGTGTACAATCTAGCGGGGGGGCAAACGGTTTT.

This clone was seen a few times. This chain joins TRBV27 and TRBJ1-5, with D tentatively TRBD1 (6 bases). V gave up 6 bases and J gave up 4 bases, with 16 bases separating them. The CDR3 spans 15 residues. The germline gives CDR1 MNHEY, CDR2 SMNVEV (reference sequence). The CDR3 sequence is CASSLTRDTNQPQHF. The CDR3, as DNA: TGTGCCAGCAGCCTGACTCGGGACACTAATCAGCCCCAGCATTTT.

This sequence joins TRBV29-1 and TRBJ1-3; 8 bases map to TRBD1. The V gene's germline CDR1 is SQVTM and CDR2 ANQGSEA. J gave up 1 base and V 4 bases, and 6 bases lay outside the gene matches. This CDR3 comprises 15 residues. CDR3 sequence: CSVGTGSGSGNTIYF. CDR3 nucleotides: TGCAGCGTTGGGACAGGGTCGGGGTCTGGAAACACCATATATTTT.

J is TRBJ1-1 and V is TRBV5-1; TRBD1 agrees at 10 bases. Germline CDR1 is SGHRS and CDR2 is YFSETQ. The CDR3 has 14 residues. The V gene end was trimmed by 3 bases and the J gene end by 5 bases; junction bases not matched to a gene: 4. The CDR3 here is CASSWDRGGTEAFF. The CDR3 DNA follows: TGCGCCAGCAGCTGGGACAGGGGAGGGACTGAAGCTTTCTTT.

CDR3 residues: CASPGLAGLNTGELFF. The CDR3 DNA reads as TGTGCCAGCCCGGGACTAGCGGGGTTGAACACCGGGGAGCTGTTTTTT. The chain couples TRBV27 to TRBJ2-2; TRBD2 matches 13 bases. Trimming cost V 8 bases and J 1 base; bases outside gene matches: 4. Germline-derived CDR1 and CDR2 are MNHEY and SMNVEV (reference sequence). The CDR3 has 16 amino acids.

This chain connects TRBV6-6 to TRBJ2-7; D uncertain. The germline V and J ends were trimmed by 2 bases and 0 bases, with 11 bases remaining between them. CDR1 MNHNY and CDR2 SVGAGI come from the germline V gene (reference sequence). The CDR3 loop spans 15 amino acids. CDR3 bases: TGTGCCAGCAGTTACAGTGGCCGGAGCTCCTACGAGCAGTACTTC. Translated, it gives CASSYSGRSSYEQYF.

The rearrangement uses TRBV5-4 and TRBJ2-5, with no clear D. V gave up 0 bases and J gave up 1 base, with 7 bases separating them. Germline-derived CDR1 and CDR2 are SGHNT and YYREEE (reference sequence). This CDR3 has 14 amino acids. The CDR3 DNA sequence: TGTGCCAGCAGCTTGGTCTCGGGCCAAGAGACCCAGTACTTC. It translates to CASSLVSGQETQYF.

The rearrangement links TRBV19 to TRBJ1-5; possible D gene TRBD1, 5 bases. The V end lost 5 bases, the J end lost 4 bases, and 9 bases lay between the germline ends. This CDR3 spans 13 amino acids. Germline CDR1 is LNHDA and CDR2 is SQIVND (reference sequence). The CDR3 loop is CASSGDGNQPQHF. As DNA, the CDR3 is TGTGCCAGTAGTGGGGACGGGAATCAGCCCCAGCATTTT.

The rearrangement links TRBV5-4 to TRBJ1-5; D is perhaps TRBD1 (6 bases). The CDR3 is 15 residues long. V shed 0 bases and J shed 4 bases, with 11 bases lying between them. Germline V gene lookup returns CDR1 SGHNT and CDR2 YYREEE (reference sequence). The chain's CDR3 is CASSLDRAVNQPQHF. The CDR3 DNA reads TGTGCCAGCAGCTTGGACAGGGCTGTTAATCAGCCCCAGCATTTT.

The V gene is TRBV4-3, the J gene TRBJ1-2, with TRBD1 as a possible D gene (5 bases). Trimming stripped 0 bases from V and 8 bases from J, with 16 bases between. The CDR3 extends over 15 amino acids. Germline CDR1 is LGHNA and CDR2 is YSLEER. CDR3 region: CASSQDSRAPWGYTF. In DNA form, the CDR3 reads TGCGCCAGCAGCCAAGACTCCAGGGCCCCGTGGGGCTACACCTTC.

This clone was observed once. The CDR3 protein is CATSADRVNSGNTIYF. The CDR3 nucleotides are TGTGCCACCAGCGCGGACAGGGTAAACTCTGGAAACACCATATATTTT. The chain combines TRBV15 with TRBJ1-3, with 8 bases fitting TRBD1. Germline V gene data show CDR1 as LNHNV and CDR2 as YYDKDF (reference sequence). With V trimmed by 5 bases and J by 0 bases, 6 bases remained unmatched. This CDR3 region has 16 residues. Full variable domain (remainder filled in from reference TRBV15 and TRBJ1-3): DAMVIQNPRYQVTQFGKPVTLSCSQTLNHNVMYWYQQKSSQAPKLLFHYYDKDFNNEADTPDNFQSRRPNTSFCFLDIRSPGLGDTAMYLCATSADRVNSGNTIYFGEGSWLTVV.

The J gene is TRBJ2-3, the V gene TRBV14; 7 bases are a match to TRBD2. Looked up from germline, CDR1 is SGHDN and CDR2 is FVKESK. The CDR3 extends over 16 amino acids. Trimming removed 1 base from V and 3 bases from J; junction bases left unmatched: 7. CDR3 DNA: TGTGCCAGCAGCCAAGGACTAGCTGGAGGAACAGATACGCAGTATTTT. It codes for CASSQGLAGGTDTQYF.

This chain connects TRBV19 to TRBJ2-2; 8 bases line up with TRBD2. After removal of 10 bases from V and 3 bases from J, the junction contained 1 base not matched to a gene. Germline CDR1 reads LNHDA; CDR2 reads SQIVND (reference sequence). This CDR3 contains 12 residues. CDR3 in DNA: TGTGCCACGGGGGGGGACACCGGGGAGCTGTTTTTT. It encodes CATGGDTGELFF.

The rearrangement joins TRBV30 to TRBJ1-2; D gene unclear. This CDR3 has 12 amino acids. Germline lookup yields CDR1 GTSNPN and CDR2 SVGIG (reference sequence). Trimming removed 3 bases from V and 3 bases from J, with 8 bases in between. The CDR3 nucleotides read TGTGCCTGGAGGGGTTCTCACTATGGCTACACCTTC. The encoded protein is CAWRGSHYGYTF.

The rearrangement links TRBV7-2 to TRBJ1-4, with 7 positions matching TRBD1. Unmatched junction bases numbered 8, after V lost 5 bases and J lost 8 bases. This CDR3 is built from 14 residues. CDR1 is SGHTA, CDR2 FQGNSA, per germline. The CDR3 loop is CASSRPGTAEKLFF. The CDR3 DNA sequence: TGTGCCAGCAGCCGCCCTGGGACAGCAGAAAAACTGTTTTTT.

This clone was seen just once. CDR3 sequence: CASSPAFSEQQETQYF. DNA for the CDR3: TGCGCCAGCAGCCCGGCGTTCTCTGAACAGCAAGAGACCCAGTACTTC. The V gene is TRBV5-1, the J gene TRBJ2-5; D uncertain. The CDR3 has 16 amino acids. Trimming left V 4 bases short and J 2 bases short, with 18 bases between. Germline CDR1 reads SGHRS; CDR2 reads YFSETQ.

The chain employs TRBV2 and TRBJ1-1; D is perhaps TRBD1 (5 bases). Trimming removed 6 bases from V and 5 bases from J, with 13 bases in between. Germline-derived CDR1 and CDR2 are SNHLY and FYNNEI. The CDR3 extends over 13 amino acids. CDR3 loop: CASSPNGGTEAFF. The CDR3 bases are TGTGCCAGCAGCCCCAATGGGGGGACTGAAGCTTTCTTT. Drawing the rest from reference TRBV2 and TRBJ1-1, the complete variable domain is EPEVTQTPSHQVTQMGQEVILRCVPISNHLYFYWYRQILGQKVEFLVSFYNNEISEKSEIFDDQFSVERPDGSNFTLKIRSTKLEDSAMYFCASSPNGGTEAFFGQGTRLTVV.

This clone showed up just once. J is TRBJ2-3 and V is TRBV6-1, with 7 bases that match TRBD2. V gave up 4 bases and J gave up 5 bases; unmatched junction bases: 6. The CDR3 covers 14 residues. In germline, CDR1 is MNHNS, CDR2 SASEGT. The CDR3 spells CASSGLANRDTQYF. In nucleotides, the CDR3 is TGTGCCAGCAGTGGACTAGCCAACCGAGATACGCAGTATTTT.

The rearrangement uses TRBV27 and TRBJ1-1; 9 nucleotides agree with TRBD1. The germline V gene encodes CDR1 MNHEY and CDR2 SMNVEV (reference sequence). Trimming at V came to 6 bases and at J to 0 bases, leaving 5 bases not matched to a gene. This CDR3 spans 15 amino acids. CDR3: CASRRDRAMNTEAFF. CDR3 DNA: TGTGCCAGCAGAAGGGACAGGGCTATGAACACTGAAGCTTTCTTT.

The chain is built from TRBV15 and TRBJ2-7, with unresolved D. The CDR3 has 17 residues. Per the germline V gene, CDR1 is LNHNV and CDR2 is YYDKDF (reference sequence). The germline V and J ends were trimmed by 2 bases and 1 base, with 18 bases remaining between them. The CDR3 protein is CATSRRRYGLSSYEQYF. The CDR3 DNA reads as TGTGCCACCAGCAGACGCCGGTACGGCTTATCTTCCTACGAGCAGTACTTC. The whole variable domain, remainder taken from reference TRBV15 and TRBJ2-7, is DAMVIQNPRYQVTQFGKPVTLSCSQTLNHNVMYWYQQKSSQAPKLLFHYYDKDFNNEADTPDNFQSRRPNTSFCFLDIRSPGLGDTAMYLCATSRRRYGLSSYEQYFGPGTRLTVT.

The chain joins TRBV30 to TRBJ2-1; 12 positions match TRBD2. V was clipped by 2 bases and J by 7 bases; unmatched bases: 9. Germline assignment: CDR1 GTSNPN and CDR2 SVGIG (reference sequence). The length of the CDR3 is 16 residues. The CDR3 reads CAWSPFLAGGRNEQFF. The CDR3 nucleotides are TGTGCCTGGAGTCCCTTCCTAGCGGGAGGGCGTAATGAGCAGTTCTTC.

The count of this clone is one. The chain has TRBV10-1 and TRBJ1-4; D not certain. This CDR3 is 15 amino acids long. Deletions cut 3 bases from V and 3 bases from J, with 11 bases between. Germline V gives CDR1 WNHNN, CDR2 SYGVQD (reference sequence). CDR3 in DNA: TGCGCCAGCAGTGATACGCTTGGGGCTAATGAAAAACTGTTTTTT. It encodes CASSDTLGANEKLFF.

V is TRBV6-1 and J is TRBJ2-3; 9 bases map to TRBD2. This CDR3 has 15 amino acids. V was clipped by 0 bases and J by 5 bases; unmatched bases: 3. Germline V lookup: CDR1 MNHNS, CDR2 SASEGT. CDR3 in amino acids: CASSEALAGRDTQYF. The CDR3 DNA sequence: TGTGCCAGCAGTGAAGCGCTAGCGGGACGAGATACGCAGTATTTT.

This clone appeared a few times. This chain joins TRBV7-6 and TRBJ2-2; 7 bases are a match to TRBD1. V was pared by 4 bases and J by 3 bases, with 5 bases of the junction left unmatched. The CDR3 runs to 15 residues. Germline-derived CDR1 and CDR2 are SGHVS and FNYEAQ. CDR3 DNA: TGTGCCAGCAGCTCGAGACAGGGATACACCGGGGAGCTGTTTTTT. Translated, it gives CASSSRQGYTGELFF.

This chain uses TRBV10-2 with TRBJ2-5; 7 bases map to TRBD2. The CDR3 totals 14 residues. V dropped 5 bases and J dropped 5; count of bases not matched to a gene: 8. Germline V gives CDR1 WSHSY, CDR2 SAAADI. In nucleotides, the CDR3 is TGCGCCAGCAGTAGAGGGAGGGCCTGGGAGACCCAGTACTTC. Protein sequence: CASSRGRAWETQYF.

This clone was observed once. The chain combines TRBV10-3 with TRBJ2-3; 9 bases fit TRBD2. The CDR3 runs 14 residues. Trimming cost V 10 bases and J 3 bases; bases outside gene matches: 8. Germline CDR1 ENHRY, CDR2 SYGVKD. The CDR3 spells CATHSSGGTDTQYF. In DNA form, the CDR3 reads TGTGCCACCCACAGTAGCGGGGGAACAGATACGCAGTATTTT.

The CDR3 loop is CASRAETGSNSPLHF. As DNA, the CDR3 is TGTGCCAGTAGAGCGGAGACAGGGTCTAATTCACCCCTCCACTTT. J is TRBJ1-6 and V is TRBV19; 7 bases align to TRBD1. The ends lost 6 bases at V and 6 bases at J; junction bases unmatched: 8. Germline V gene data show CDR1 as LNHDA and CDR2 as SQIVND (reference sequence). The CDR3 is 15 amino acids.

J is TRBJ2-7 and V is TRBV10-1, with D perhaps matching TRBD1 (6 bases). Per the germline V gene, CDR1 is WNHNN and CDR2 is SYGVQD (reference sequence). V was cut by 5 bases and J by 7 bases, with 21 bases left in between. This CDR3 contains 15 residues. The CDR3 region is CASSPIRTGSVEQYF. The DNA for the CDR3 is TGCGCCAGCAGTCCCATTCGTACAGGGAGCGTGGAGCAGTACTTC.

This clone has only one observation. V usage is TRBV18 and J usage is TRBJ1-4; perhaps TRBD1 as D (5 bases). The germline V gene encodes CDR1 KGHSH and CDR2 LQKENI. Trimming took 5 bases from V and 3 from J, leaving 13 bases between them. The CDR3 has 15 amino acids. CDR3 sequence (DNA): TGTGCCAGCTCATTTCTGCAGGGAGCTAATGAAAAACTGTTTTTT. Translating it yields CASSFLQGANEKLFF. Full variable domain (remainder filled in from reference TRBV18 and TRBJ1-4): NAGVMQNPRHLVRRRGQEARLRCSPMKGHSHVYWYRQLPEEGLKFMVYLQKENIIDESGMPKERFSAEFPKEGPSILRIQQVVRGDSAAYFCASSFLQGANEKLFFGSGTQLSVL.

The V gene is TRBV7-9, the J gene TRBJ2-7; 7 bases line up with TRBD2. J was trimmed by 2 bases and V by 6 bases; bases with no gene match: 4. This CDR3 is 13 amino acids long. Germline V gene data show CDR1 as SEHNR and CDR2 as FQNEAQ (reference sequence). The CDR3 sequence is CASSPGLPYEQYF. As DNA, the CDR3 is TGTGCCAGCAGTCCGGGACTACCCTACGAGCAGTACTTC.